These 11 T cell receptor beta chains were all obtained from the same sample, sequenced in a study of molecular identifiers for immune sequencing clone quantification. TCRdb reanalysed the PCR reads using MiXCR and keeps one entry per CDR3 protein. The top ten hold around 0.84% of the sample, which has under 600,000 distinct CDR3 sequences, 20% to 25% seen once. Sequencing was carried out using naive CD8+ T cells from blood, with Jurkat cell RNA spiked in. Subset given: FACS-sorted CD8+CD4-CCR7+CD45RA+ naive T cells. The source of these receptors is a human donor in good health. Some libraries in this study had Jurkat cell RNA spiked in.

The chain uses TRBV15 and TRBJ1-5; D unresolved. V lost 3 bases to trimming and J lost 4 bases, with 13 bases between them. The CDR3 length is 15 residues. Germline CDR1 and CDR2: LNHNV and YYDKDF (reference sequence). CDR3 region: CATSRDLKQNQPQHF. CDR3 nucleotides: TGTGCCACCAGCAGGGATTTGAAACAAAATCAGCCCCAGCATTTT.

This clonotype was detected ten times or more. In nucleotides, the CDR3 is TGTGCCTGGAACCGGGACACCCACTACGAGCAGTACTTC. It translates to CAWNRDTHYEQYF. The chain has TRBV30 and TRBJ2-7; possibly TRBD1 for D (6 bases). The V gene's germline CDR1 is GTSNPN and CDR2 SVGIG (reference sequence). The CDR3 has 13 residues. V was clipped by 4 bases and J by 3 bases, with 13 bases between them. Looking up the rest from reference TRBV30 and TRBJ2-7 gives the full variable domain: SQTIHQWPATLVQPVGSPLSLECTVEGTSNPNLYWYRQAAGRGLQLLFYSVGIGQISSEVPQNLSASRPQDRQFILSSKKLLLSDSGFYLCAWNRDTHYEQYFGPGTRLTVT.

This clonotype was picked up many times. The V and J genes are TRBV7-2 and TRBJ2-7; no clear D gene. This CDR3 comprises 14 residues. In germline, CDR1 is SGHTA, CDR2 FQGNSA. Trimming left V 5 bases short and J 0 bases short, with 11 bases between. As DNA, the CDR3 is TGTGCCAGCAGCCCCCTGGTGGGCTCCTACGAGCAGTACTTC. Amino acids: CASSPLVGSYEQYF.

This clonotype was found a few times. J is TRBJ2-7 and V is TRBV7-6, with 8 bases that match TRBD2. Trimming removed 4 bases from V and 4 bases from J; junction bases left unmatched: 6. From germline, CDR1 is SGHVS and CDR2 FNYEAQ. This CDR3 spans 14 amino acids. The CDR3 DNA reads as TGTGCCAGCAGCTCCCTAGCGGGCCTATACGAGCAGTACTTC. As protein: CASSSLAGLYEQYF.

About this clonotype: Possible read error: a much larger clone is one base away. DNA for the CDR3: TGTGCCGGCAGTGATGTCGGAGTCTCCTACAATGAGCAGTTCTTC. It encodes CAGSDVGVSYNEQFF. This sequence joins TRBV25-1 and TRBJ2-1; D unclear. The CDR3 runs to 15 residues. Germline loops: CDR1 MGHDK, CDR2 SYGVNS.

This clonotype was counted ten times or more. The chain links TRBV4-2 to TRBJ2-1, with no clear D. Germline V gene lookup returns CDR1 LGHNA and CDR2 YNFKEQ. The CDR3 runs to 12 residues. V lost 0 bases and J 10 bases, leaving 7 bases between the germline ends. The chain's CDR3 is CASSQDSWEQFF. As DNA, the CDR3 is TGTGCCAGCAGCCAAGATTCCTGGGAGCAGTTCTTC.

This clonotype has at least ten counts. The chain is built from TRBV29-1 and TRBJ1-5; D is unclear. Germline CDR1 is SQVTM and CDR2 is ANQGSEA. The V end was cut by 1 base, the J end by 0 bases, with 4 bases between. The CDR3 loop spans 13 amino acids. The CDR3 nucleotides are TGCAGCGTTGAAGCAGGTAGCAATCAGCCCCAGCATTTT. Translation: CSVEAGSNQPQHF.

Of note for this clonotype: Just one base apart from a much larger clone, this may be a read error. This CDR3 reads CASSLEGNGRTEAFF. CDR3 in DNA: TGTGCCAGCAGCTTAGAGGGAAATGGGAGGACTGAAGCTTTCTTT. The chain employs TRBV7-2 and TRBJ1-1, with D uncertain. Trimming removed 1 base from V and 5 bases from J, with 14 bases in between. The CDR3 runs to 15 residues. Germline assignment: CDR1 SGHTA and CDR2 FQGNSA.

This clonotype occurred many times. The chain has TRBV9 and TRBJ2-4; D might be TRBD2 (5 bases). CDR3 length: 15 amino acids. Germline assignment: CDR1 SGDLS and CDR2 YYNGEE. Trimming shortened V by 6 bases and J by 1 base, and 14 bases separated the two germline ends. CDR3 loop: CASNDDGIAKNIQYF. Here the CDR3 DNA reads TGTGCCAGCAACGACGACGGGATTGCCAAAAACATTCAGTACTTC.

The rearrangement joins TRBV3-1 to TRBJ2-3, with D perhaps TRBD2 (6 bases). Trimming took off 1 base at V and 5 bases at J, with 13 bases between the two ends. Germline V CDR1 and CDR2: LGHDT, YNNKEL (reference sequence). The CDR3 consists of 15 residues. The CDR3 is CASSQVSGLIDTQYF. The CDR3 DNA follows: TGTGCCAGCAGCCAAGTTTCGGGACTCATAGATACGCAGTATTTT.

The chain joins TRBV30 to TRBJ1-2; 8 bases map to TRBD1. CDR1 and CDR2 from the germline V gene are GTSNPN and SVGIG (reference sequence). The CDR3 has 13 residues. Trimming at V came to 5 bases and at J to 2 bases, leaving 4 bases not matched to a gene. CDR3 sequence (DNA): TGTGCCTGGGATGACAGGGGCAACTATGGCTACACCTTC. Its translation is CAWDDRGNYGYTF. The entire variable domain, with the rest obtained from reference TRBV30 and TRBJ1-2, is as follows: SQTIHQWPATLVQPVGSPLSLECTVEGTSNPNLYWYRQAAGRGLQLLFYSVGIGQISSEVPQNLSASRPQDRQFILSSKKLLLSDSGFYLCAWDDRGNYGYTFGSGTRLTVV.